These 18 T cell receptor beta chains were sequenced from one sample in a study of cytomegalovirus exposure and HLA in healthy donors. Sequencing used immunoSEQ multiplex PCR; TCRdb keeps in-frame clones, though not all of them. The table shows around 150,000 clones, with about 91% occurring only once. Sequenced material: PBMCs. These receptors were taken from a woman aged 18-29 years in good health and CMV-seropositive.

The J gene is TRBJ1-2, the V gene TRBV15, with D possibly being TRBD1 (6 bases). CDR3 length equals 14 residues. Germline V gene sequence: CDR1 LNHNV, CDR2 YYDKDF (reference sequence). V lost 3 bases, J lost 6 bases, and 14 bases lay in between. The CDR3 is CATSRKGVTDGYTF. CDR3 nucleotides: TGTGCCACCAGCAGGAAGGGGGTTACGGATGGCTACACCTTC.

The chain couples TRBV5-6 to TRBJ1-2, with a tentative D call TRBD1 (5 bases). V was shortened by 0 bases and J by 7 bases, with 13 bases between the two germline ends. The CDR3 totals 14 residues. Germline V CDR1 and CDR2: SGHDT, YYEEEE. CDR3 coding DNA: TGTGCCAGCAGCTTGGAGGGAATGGGGCCTGGCTACACCTTC. Its translation: CASSLEGMGPGYTF.

The chain recombines TRBV20-1 with TRBJ2-7, with D maybe TRBD1 (5 bases). The germline V and J ends were trimmed by 3 bases and 5 bases, with 8 bases remaining between them. Germline V gene data show CDR1 as DFQATT and CDR2 as SNEGSKA (reference sequence). The CDR3 loop spans 11 amino acids. In nucleotides, the CDR3 is TGCAGTGCTAGGCAGGGCAACGAGCAGTACTTC. This codes for CSARQGNEQYF.

This chain links TRBV2 with TRBJ2-7; possibly TRBD2 for D (6 bases). V shed 1 base and J shed 7 bases, with 8 bases lying between them. The CDR3 covers 12 residues. In germline, CDR1 is SNHLY, CDR2 FYNNEI. The CDR3 loop is CASSEGLAEQYF. For the CDR3, the DNA is TGTGCCAGCAGTGAAGGCCTAGCGGAGCAGTACTTC.

The chain is built from TRBV4-1 and TRBJ1-3; 7 bases align to TRBD1. The CDR3 runs 19 residues. Trimming cost V 1 base and J 0 bases; bases outside gene matches: 12. CDR1 MGHRA and CDR2 YSYEKL come from the germline V gene. Written as DNA, the CDR3 is TGCGCCAGCAGCCAAGCCGGAATTGGGACAGCCAACTCTGGAAACACCATATATTTT. Its translation is CASSQAGIGTANSGNTIYF.

This clone was seen more than once but under ten times. The chain combines TRBV30 with TRBJ1-6; possibly TRBD1 for D (6 bases). Trimming took 4 bases from V and 10 from J, leaving 23 bases between them. The germline V gene has CDR1 GTSNPN and CDR2 SVGIG (reference sequence). The CDR3 is 16 residues long. CDR3 nucleotides: TGTGCCTGGACCGCCGTCAATAACAGGGTTAGCTCACCCCTCCACTTT. This translates into CAWTAVNNRVSSPLHF.

The chain's CDR3 is CASSLAAGGLSTDTQYF. The CDR3 DNA sequence: TGTGCCAGCAGCTTGGCGGCAGGGGGCCTTAGCACAGATACGCAGTATTTT. The V and J genes are TRBV7-3 and TRBJ2-3, with TRBD1 matching over 8 bases. From germline, CDR1 is SGHTA and CDR2 FQGTGA. The CDR3 sequence is 17 residues long. The junction had 8 bases not matched to a gene; V was cut back by 3 bases and J by 0 bases.

The chain joins TRBV6-1 to TRBJ1-2; 9 bases map to TRBD1. Germline lookup yields CDR1 MNHNS and CDR2 SASEGT. The CDR3 covers 13 residues. The V and J ends lost 2 bases and 6 bases, in that order; junction bases with no gene match: 1. The DNA of the CDR3 is TGTGCCAGCAGTGAAACAGGGGGCGATGGCTACACCTTC. As protein: CASSETGGDGYTF.

The chain recombines TRBV6-5 with TRBJ2-7, with 8 nucleotides matching TRBD1. V gave up 7 bases and J gave up 4 bases; unmatched junction bases: 9. This CDR3 is 14 amino acids long. Germline V CDR1 and CDR2: MNHEY, SVGAGI. CDR3 nucleotide sequence: TGTGCCAGCACAAGTAGGACAGGGCCATACGAGCAGTACTTC. Translating gives CASTSRTGPYEQYF.

V is TRBV29-1 and J is TRBJ2-7, with D unclear. Trimming removed 6 bases at V and 0 bases at J, with 9 bases between. The CDR3 runs 12 residues. Germline CDR1 is SQVTM and CDR2 is ANQGSEA. CDR3 sequence reads: CSVTHSSYEQYF. The CDR3 DNA sequence: TGCAGCGTCACTCATAGCTCCTACGAGCAGTACTTC.

This chain joins TRBV21-1 and TRBJ1-2. TRBV21-1 constitutes a pseudogene. The CDR3 is 14 amino acids. The CDR3 DNA reads as TGTGCCAGCAGCAAAATTGAGGAGGGAGATGGCTACACCTTC. Translated, it gives CASSKIEEGDGYTF.

The rearrangement uses TRBV9 and TRBJ2-1; 9 bases fit TRBD2. V was pared by 2 bases and J by 7 bases, with 10 bases of the junction left unmatched. There are 16 residues in the CDR3. Germline CDR1 and CDR2: SGDLS and YYNGEE. CDR3 DNA: TGTGCCAGCAGCGTCGATAGCGGGGGTCCCGTTAATGAGCAGTTCTTC. Amino acids: CASSVDSGGPVNEQFF.

The V call is TRBV2, the J call TRBJ2-1; 8 positions agree with TRBD2. The CDR3 loop spans 11 amino acids. V dropped 5 bases and J dropped 15; count of bases not matched to a gene: 6. Germline-derived CDR1 and CDR2 are SNHLY and FYNNEI. In DNA, the CDR3 is TGTGCCAGCAGTCCTAGCGGGCTTTCGTTCTTC. Translated: CASSPSGLSFF.

The chain uses TRBV5-3 and TRBJ2-7; weak D call: TRBD1 (6 bases). TRBV5-3 is placed among ORFs of uncertain function. This CDR3 region has 15 residues. With 2 bases removed from V and 4 bases from J, the gap between germline ends came to 16 bases. The CDR3 sequence: CARSFRIRGLYEQYF. The DNA of the CDR3 is TGTGCCAGAAGCTTTCGCATCAGGGGTTTGTACGAGCAGTACTTC.

This clone was detected once. The rearrangement links TRBV6-5 to TRBJ1-1; maybe TRBD1 (5 bases). Deletions cut 6 bases from V and 1 base from J, with 9 bases between. Germline values: CDR1 MNHEY, CDR2 SVGAGI. The CDR3 consists of 13 residues. CDR3 region: CASSQTGNTEAFF. The CDR3 DNA reads as TGTGCCAGCAGCCAAACAGGGAACACTGAAGCTTTCTTT.

The V and J genes are TRBV7-9 and TRBJ1-1; D ambiguous. Trimming cost V 4 bases and J 0 bases, with 6 bases left between them. In germline, CDR1 is SEHNR, CDR2 FQNEAQ (reference sequence). The CDR3 covers 13 residues. For the CDR3, the DNA is TGTGCCAGCAGCTCTACCCTGAACACTGAAGCTTTCTTT. Protein: CASSSTLNTEAFF. Looking up the rest from reference TRBV7-9 and TRBJ1-1 gives the full variable domain: DTGVSQNPRHKITKRGQNVTFRCDPISEHNRLYWYRQTLGQGPEFLTYFQNEAQLEKSRLLSDRFSAERPKGSFSTLEIQRTEQGDSAMYLCASSSTLNTEAFFGQGTRLTVV.

The chain carries TRBV29-1 and TRBJ1-1; tentative D call: TRBD1 (5 bases). V shed 7 bases and J shed 3 bases, with 18 bases lying between them. CDR1 is SQVTM, CDR2 ANQGSEA, per germline. The CDR3 length is 14 residues. Written as DNA, the CDR3 is TGCAGCGCCTCACTCTCGGGGGAGGACACTGAAGCTTTCTTT. Translated: CSASLSGEDTEAFF.

The chain employs TRBV7-9 and TRBJ1-4, with TRBD1 matching over 7 bases. The CDR3 is made up of 13 amino acids. J lost 5 bases, V lost 10 bases, and 7 bases had no gene match. Per the germline V gene, CDR1 is SEHNR and CDR2 is FQNEAQ (reference sequence). CDR3 nucleotides: TGTGCCACCAGGACAGGTCAAAATGAAAAACTGTTTTTT. It translates to CATRTGQNEKLFF.